These T cell receptor beta chains were read from a single sample in a study of blood T cell repertoires in COVID-19. Sequencing used immunoSEQ multiplex PCR; TCRdb keeps in-frame clones, though not all of them. Among around 220,000 clones listed, almost 90% were seen once. Sequencing was carried out using PBMCs or T cells enriched from blood (not recorded which). The receptors shown here come from a woman in her fifties or sixties with acute COVID-19. CDR3s include the opening cysteine and the closing phenylalanine or tryptophan.

CDR3aa	v_gene	j_gene
CASSLGQGNQPQHF	TRBV27	TRBJ1-5
CASSQGGDPSSYEQYF	TRBV4-1	TRBJ2-7
CASSLGDGQVPYEQYF	TRBV5-1	TRBJ2-7
CASRFGQNEKLFF	TRBV12-3/TRBV12-4	TRBJ1-4
CASSFPGYGYTF	TRBV12-3/TRBV12-4	TRBJ1-2
CASSRGSTNEKLFF	TRBV6-2/TRBV6-3	TRBJ1-4
CASSLYSPRQGFYNEQFF	TRBV7-3	TRBJ2-1
CASSLQGGEQYF	TRBV27	TRBJ2-7
CASSTVFLPQHF	TRBV28	TRBJ1-5
CASSHEPRYRGNQPQHF	TRBV4-1	TRBJ1-5
CASSLTHSDRGYYGYTF	TRBV7-3	TRBJ1-2
CASGGGDTGGNTEAFF	TRBV5-4	TRBJ1-1
CASSVDSLGNQPQHF	TRBV9	TRBJ1-5